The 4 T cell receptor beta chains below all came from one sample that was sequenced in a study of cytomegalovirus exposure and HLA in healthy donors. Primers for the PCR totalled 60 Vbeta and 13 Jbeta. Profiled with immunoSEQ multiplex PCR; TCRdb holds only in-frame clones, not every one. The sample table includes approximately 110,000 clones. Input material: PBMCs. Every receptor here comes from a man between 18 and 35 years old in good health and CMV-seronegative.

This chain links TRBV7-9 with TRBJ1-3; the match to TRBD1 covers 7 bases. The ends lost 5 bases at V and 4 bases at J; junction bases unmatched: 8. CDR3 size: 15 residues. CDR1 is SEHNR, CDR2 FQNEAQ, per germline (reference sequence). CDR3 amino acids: CASSADRELGNTIYF. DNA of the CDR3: TGTGCCAGCAGCGCCGACAGGGAGTTAGGAAACACCATATATTTT.

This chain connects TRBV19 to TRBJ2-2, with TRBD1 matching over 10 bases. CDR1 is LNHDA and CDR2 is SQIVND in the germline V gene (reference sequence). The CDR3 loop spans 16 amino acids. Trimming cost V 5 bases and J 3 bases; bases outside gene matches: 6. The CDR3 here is CASSPRTGGDTGELFF. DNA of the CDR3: TGTGCCAGTAGTCCCCGGACAGGGGGGGACACCGGGGAGCTGTTTTTT.

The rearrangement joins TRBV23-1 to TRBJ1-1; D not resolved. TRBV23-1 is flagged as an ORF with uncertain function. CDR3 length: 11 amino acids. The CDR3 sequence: CEKRGVAEAFF. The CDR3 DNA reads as TGCGAGAAACGGGGAGTAGCTGAAGCTTTCTTT.

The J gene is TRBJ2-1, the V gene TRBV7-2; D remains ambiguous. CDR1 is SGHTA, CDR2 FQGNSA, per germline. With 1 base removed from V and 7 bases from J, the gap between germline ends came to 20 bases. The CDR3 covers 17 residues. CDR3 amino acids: CASSLVLALYDPNEQFF. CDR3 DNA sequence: TGTGCCAGCAGCTTAGTGTTAGCCCTTTACGACCCGAATGAGCAGTTCTTC.